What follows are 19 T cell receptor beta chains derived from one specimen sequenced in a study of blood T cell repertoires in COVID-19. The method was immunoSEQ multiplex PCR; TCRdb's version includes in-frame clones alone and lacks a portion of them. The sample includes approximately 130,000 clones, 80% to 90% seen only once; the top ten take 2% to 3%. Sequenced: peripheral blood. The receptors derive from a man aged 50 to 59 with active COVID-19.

CDR3 loop: CASSLRQGRQPQHF. CDR3 nucleotide sequence: TGTGCCAGCAGCCTAAGGCAGGGGCGGCAGCCCCAGCATTTT. V gene TRBV7-2 combines with J gene TRBJ1-5; possibly TRBD1 for D (6 bases). In germline, CDR1 is SGHTA, CDR2 FQGNSA. The CDR3 runs 14 residues. Between the trimmed V and J ends, which lost 5 bases and 7 bases, there was a span of 15 bases.

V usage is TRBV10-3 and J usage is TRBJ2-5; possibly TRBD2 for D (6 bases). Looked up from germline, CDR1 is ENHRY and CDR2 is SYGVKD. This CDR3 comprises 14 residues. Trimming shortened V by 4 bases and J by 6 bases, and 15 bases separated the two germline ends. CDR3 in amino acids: CAISAGTEGQTQYF. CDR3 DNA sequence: TGTGCCATCAGTGCGGGGACTGAAGGCCAGACCCAGTACTTC.

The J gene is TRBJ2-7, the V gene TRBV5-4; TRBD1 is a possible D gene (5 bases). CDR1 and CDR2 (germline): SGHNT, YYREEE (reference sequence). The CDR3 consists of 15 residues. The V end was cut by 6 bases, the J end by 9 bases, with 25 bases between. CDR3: CASTSSVTDGQGQYF. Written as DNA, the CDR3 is TGTGCCAGCACCTCATCGGTGACGGACGGACAAGGGCAGTACTTC. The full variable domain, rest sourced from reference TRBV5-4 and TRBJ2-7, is ETGVTQSPTHLIKTRGQQVTLRCSSQSGHNTVSWYQQALGQGPQFIFQYYREEENGRGNFPPRFSGLQFPNYSSELNVNALELDDSALYLCASTSSVTDGQGQYFGPGTRLTVT.

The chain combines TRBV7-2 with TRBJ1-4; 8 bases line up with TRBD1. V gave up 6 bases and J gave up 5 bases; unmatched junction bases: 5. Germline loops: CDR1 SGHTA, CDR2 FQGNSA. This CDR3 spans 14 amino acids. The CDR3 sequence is CASRRQGLNEKLFF. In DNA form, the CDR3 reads TGTGCCAGCAGACGACAGGGGTTAAATGAAAAACTGTTTTTT.

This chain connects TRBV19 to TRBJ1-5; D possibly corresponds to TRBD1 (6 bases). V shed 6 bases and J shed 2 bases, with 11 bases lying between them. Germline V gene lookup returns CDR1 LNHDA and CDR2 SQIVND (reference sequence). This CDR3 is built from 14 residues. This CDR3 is CASSPGHRNQPQHF. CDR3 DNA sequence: TGTGCCAGTAGCCCGGGACACCGCAATCAGCCCCAGCATTTT.

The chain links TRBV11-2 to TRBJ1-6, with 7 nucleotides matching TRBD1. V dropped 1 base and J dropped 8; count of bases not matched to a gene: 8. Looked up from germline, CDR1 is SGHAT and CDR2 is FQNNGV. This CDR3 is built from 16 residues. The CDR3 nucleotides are TGTGCCAGCAGCTTAGCGACAGGGCGCCTAGATTCACCCCTCCACTTT. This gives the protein CASSLATGRLDSPLHF.

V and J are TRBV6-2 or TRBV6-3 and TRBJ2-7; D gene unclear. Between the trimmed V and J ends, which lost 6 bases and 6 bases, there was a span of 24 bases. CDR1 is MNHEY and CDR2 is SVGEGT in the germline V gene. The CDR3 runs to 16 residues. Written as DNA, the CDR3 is TGTGCCAGCAGCTTTTCGGATTATCTAAGCGTGAGCGAGCAGTACTTC. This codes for CASSFSDYLSVSEQYF.

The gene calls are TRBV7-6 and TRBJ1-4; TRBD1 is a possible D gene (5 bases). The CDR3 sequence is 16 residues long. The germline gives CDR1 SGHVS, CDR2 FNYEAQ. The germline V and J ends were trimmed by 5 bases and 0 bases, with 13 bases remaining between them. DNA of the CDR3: TGTGCCAGCAGCACCTGGGCGGGACCAACTAATGAAAAACTGTTTTTT. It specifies CASSTWAGPTNEKLFF.

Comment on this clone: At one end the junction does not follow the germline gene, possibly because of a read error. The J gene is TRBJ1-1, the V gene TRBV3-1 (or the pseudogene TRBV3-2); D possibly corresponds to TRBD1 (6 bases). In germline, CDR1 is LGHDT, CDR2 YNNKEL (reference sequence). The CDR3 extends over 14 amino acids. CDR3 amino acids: CASSTGQGNAEAFF. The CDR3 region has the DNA TGTGCCAGCAGCACCGGGCAGGGGAACGCTGAAGCTTTCTTT.

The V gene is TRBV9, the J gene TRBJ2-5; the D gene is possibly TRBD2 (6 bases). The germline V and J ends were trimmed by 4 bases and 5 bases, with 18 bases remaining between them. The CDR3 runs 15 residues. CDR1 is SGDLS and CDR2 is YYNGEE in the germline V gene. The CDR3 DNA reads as TGTGCCAGCAGCCCGAGCGGGCGTTCTCCTGAGACCCAGTACTTC. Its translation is CASSPSGRSPETQYF.

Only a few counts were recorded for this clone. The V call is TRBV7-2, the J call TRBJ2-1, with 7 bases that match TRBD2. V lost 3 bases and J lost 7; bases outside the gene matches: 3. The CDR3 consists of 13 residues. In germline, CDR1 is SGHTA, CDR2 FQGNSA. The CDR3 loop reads CASSFKAGNEQFF. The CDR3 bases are TGTGCCAGCAGCTTTAAAGCGGGGAATGAGCAGTTCTTC.

DNA for the CDR3: TGTGCCAGCTCACCAGTTATCGCGAACACCGGGGAGCTGTTTTTT. This sequence encodes CASSPVIANTGELFF. V is TRBV18 and J is TRBJ2-2; D call uncertain. CDR3 length: 15 amino acids. Trimming stripped 2 bases from V and 0 bases from J, with 7 bases between. CDR1 is KGHSH and CDR2 is LQKENI in the germline V gene. The complete variable domain, with remaining parts taken from reference TRBV18 and TRBJ2-2, reads NAGVMQNPRHLVRRRGQEARLRCSPMKGHSHVYWYRQLPEEGLKFMVYLQKENIIDESGMPKERFSAEFPKEGPSILRIQQVVRGDSAAYFCASSPVIANTGELFFGEGSRLTVL.

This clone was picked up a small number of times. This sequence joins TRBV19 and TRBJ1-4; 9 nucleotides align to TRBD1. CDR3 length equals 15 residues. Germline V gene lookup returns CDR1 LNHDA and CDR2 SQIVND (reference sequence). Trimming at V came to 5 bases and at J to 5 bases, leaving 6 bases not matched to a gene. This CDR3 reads CASSPLTGGNEKLFF. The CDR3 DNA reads TGTGCCAGTAGTCCGCTGACAGGGGGGAATGAAAAACTGTTTTTT.

The CDR3 sequence is CASSYTGGSGANVLTF. CDR3 in DNA: TGTGCCAGCAGTTATACAGGGGGCTCTGGGGCCAACGTCCTGACTTTC. V and J are TRBV7-9 and TRBJ2-6; 8 bases are a match to TRBD1. V was pared by 6 bases and J by 0 bases, with 4 bases of the junction left unmatched. The CDR3 sequence is 16 residues long. The V gene's germline CDR1 is SEHNR and CDR2 FQNEAQ (reference sequence).

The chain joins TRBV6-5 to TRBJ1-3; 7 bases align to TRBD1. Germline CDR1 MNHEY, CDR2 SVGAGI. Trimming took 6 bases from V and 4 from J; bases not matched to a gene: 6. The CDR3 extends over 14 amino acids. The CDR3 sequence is CASRQTGVGNTIYF. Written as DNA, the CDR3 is TGTGCCAGCAGACAAACAGGGGTGGGAAACACCATATATTTT.

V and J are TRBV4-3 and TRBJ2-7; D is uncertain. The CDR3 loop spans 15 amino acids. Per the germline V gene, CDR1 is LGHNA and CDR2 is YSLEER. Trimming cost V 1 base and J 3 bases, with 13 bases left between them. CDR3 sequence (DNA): TGCGCCAGCAGCCAAGGAATGGGCCAACTCTACGAGCAGTACTTC. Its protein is CASSQGMGQLYEQYF.

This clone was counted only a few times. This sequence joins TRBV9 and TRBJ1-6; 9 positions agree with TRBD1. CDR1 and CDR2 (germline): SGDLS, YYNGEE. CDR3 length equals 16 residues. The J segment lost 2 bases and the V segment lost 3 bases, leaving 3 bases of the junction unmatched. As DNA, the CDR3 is TGTGCCAGCAGCGCCGGGACAGGGACCTATAATTCACCCCTCCACTTT. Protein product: CASSAGTGTYNSPLHF.

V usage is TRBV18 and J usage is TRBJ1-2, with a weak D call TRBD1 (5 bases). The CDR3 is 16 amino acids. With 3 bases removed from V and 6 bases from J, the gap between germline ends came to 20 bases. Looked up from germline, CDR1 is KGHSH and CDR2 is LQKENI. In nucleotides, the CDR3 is TGTGCCAGCTCACCCGATCTTCAGGGTACGCGGAATGGCTACACCTTC. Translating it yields CASSPDLQGTRNGYTF.

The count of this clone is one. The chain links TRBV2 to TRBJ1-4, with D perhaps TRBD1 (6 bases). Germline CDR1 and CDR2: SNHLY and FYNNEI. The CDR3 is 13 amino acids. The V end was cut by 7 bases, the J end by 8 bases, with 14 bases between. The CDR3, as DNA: TGTGCCAGCACCGGGGGGCTTGAGGAAAAACTGTTTTTT. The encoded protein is CASTGGLEEKLFF.